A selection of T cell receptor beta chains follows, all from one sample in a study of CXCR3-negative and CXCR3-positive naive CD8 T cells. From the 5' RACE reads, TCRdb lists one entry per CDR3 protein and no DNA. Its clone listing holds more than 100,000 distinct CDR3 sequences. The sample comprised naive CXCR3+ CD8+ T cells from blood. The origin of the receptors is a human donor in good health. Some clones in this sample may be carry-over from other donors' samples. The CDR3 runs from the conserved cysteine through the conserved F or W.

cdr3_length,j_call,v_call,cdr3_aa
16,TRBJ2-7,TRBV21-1,CASSRSGVAQLYEQYF
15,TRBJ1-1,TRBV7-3,CASSLVEGGSTEAFF
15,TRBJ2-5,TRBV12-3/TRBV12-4,CASRPGTGVQETQYF
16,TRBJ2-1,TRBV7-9,CASRGFVDSSYNEQFF
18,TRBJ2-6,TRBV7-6,CASSLSTGVFYGANVLTF
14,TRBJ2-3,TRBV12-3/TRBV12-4,CASSFGGSTDTQYF
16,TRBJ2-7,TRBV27,CASTFSGTSGIYEQYF
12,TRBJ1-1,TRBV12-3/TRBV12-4,CASRVGDTEAFF
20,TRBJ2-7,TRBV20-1,CSARDAVWRAGGQNTYEQYF
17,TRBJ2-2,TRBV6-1,CASSESGSGIWTGELFF
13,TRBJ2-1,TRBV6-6,CASCQDPGNEQFF
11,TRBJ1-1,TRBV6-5,CASSGWFEAFF
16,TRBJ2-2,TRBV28,CASSPIERGLTGELFF
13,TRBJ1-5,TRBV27,CASSGQDNQPQHF
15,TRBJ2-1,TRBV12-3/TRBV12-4,CASSFNGQVVNEQFF
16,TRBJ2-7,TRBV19,CASSITLGGASYEQYF
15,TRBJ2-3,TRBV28,CASSPIKGPTDTQYF
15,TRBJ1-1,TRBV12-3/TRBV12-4,CASSLGHTVNTEAFF
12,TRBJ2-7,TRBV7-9,CASSLLPYEQYF
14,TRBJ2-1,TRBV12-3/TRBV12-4,CASSFQSTLNEQFF
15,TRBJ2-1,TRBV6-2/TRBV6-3,CASSGDRDSYNEQFF
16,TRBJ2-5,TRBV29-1,CSVEGQVDRGWETQYF
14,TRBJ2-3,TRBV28,CASSRDRRADTQYF
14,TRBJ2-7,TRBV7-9,CASSVSDRENEQYF
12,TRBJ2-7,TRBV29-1,CSVKAATYEQYF
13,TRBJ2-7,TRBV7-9,CASRDRVTYEQYF
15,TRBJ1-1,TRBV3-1,CASSQVPQGVTEAFF
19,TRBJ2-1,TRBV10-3,CAISEYYVVGGESYNEQFF
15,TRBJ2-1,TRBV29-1,CSVSQPAGSYNEQFF
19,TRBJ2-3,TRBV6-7,CASSYSKRGGKGSTDTQYF
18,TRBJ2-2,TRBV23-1,CASSRHGNSTANTGELFF
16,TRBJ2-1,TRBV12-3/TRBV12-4,CASSFFGGSSYNEQFF
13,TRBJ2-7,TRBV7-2,CASSLQPSYEQYF
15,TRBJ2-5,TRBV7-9,CASSLALGYEETQYF
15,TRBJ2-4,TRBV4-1,CASSLIGLETNIQYF
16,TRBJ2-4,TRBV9,CASSTGLAGVKNIQYF
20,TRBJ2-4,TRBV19,CASTPYRGGLAGLAKNIQYF
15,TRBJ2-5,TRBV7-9,CASSLRGAVQETQYF
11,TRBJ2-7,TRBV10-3,CAISEFYEQYF
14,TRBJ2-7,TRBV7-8,CASSLGQGAYEQYF
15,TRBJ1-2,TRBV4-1,CASSHPGTGNYGYTF
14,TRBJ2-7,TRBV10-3,CAISESGGQYEQYF
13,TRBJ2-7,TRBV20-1,CSANFLETYEQYF
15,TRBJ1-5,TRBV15,CATSRDGGFGQPQHF
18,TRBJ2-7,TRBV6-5,CASSYSDRAFLETYEQYF
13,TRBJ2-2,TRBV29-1,CSVEVGVTGELFF
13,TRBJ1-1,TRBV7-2,CASSYSNRPEAFF
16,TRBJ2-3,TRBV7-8,CASSLAAGGSTDTQYF
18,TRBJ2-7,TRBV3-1,CASSQQFFTGRTSYEQYF
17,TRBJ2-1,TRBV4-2,CASSQEYWQGPYNEQFF
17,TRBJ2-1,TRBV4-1,CASSQTSKGQEGDEQFF
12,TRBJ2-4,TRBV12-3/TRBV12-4,CASTKYRDSQYF